These 24 T cell receptor beta chains came from one sample sequenced in a study of tumor-infiltrating lymphocytes in oesophageal squamous cell carcinoma. One entry per CDR3 protein results from TCRdb running MiXCR on the PCR reads. Among about 17,000 distinct CDR3 sequences, about 43% were seen once, and the ten largest hold roughly a third. The sequenced material came from normal esophageal tissue next to the tumor. The receptors were sampled from a female donor with esophageal squamous cell carcinoma.

The chain has TRBV6-1 and TRBJ2-7, with 10 bases lining up with TRBD1. Looked up from germline, CDR1 is MNHNS and CDR2 is SASEGT. The CDR3 covers 14 residues. The V gene end was trimmed by 8 bases and the J gene end by 6 bases; junction bases not matched to a gene: 10. CDR3 nucleotides: TGTGCCAGCGCTGGGACAGGGGTGGGTTTCGAGCAGTACTTC. Encoded protein: CASAGTGVGFEQYF.

This clonotype was counted many times. V gene TRBV2 combines with J gene TRBJ1-2, with 7 bases that match TRBD1. Germline values: CDR1 SNHLY, CDR2 FYNNEI. Trimming cost V 6 bases and J 3 bases; bases outside gene matches: 10. The CDR3 runs 15 residues. CDR3 amino acids: CASRYDRAGDYGYTF. The CDR3 DNA is TGTGCCAGCAGATACGACAGGGCAGGGGACTATGGCTACACCTTC.

Notes on this clonotype: Because it lacks the conserved phenylalanine or tryptophan at the end, this CDR3 is likely a read error. Because the CDR3's place on the DNA is in doubt, the DNA is left out and the CDR3 is given as listed by TCRdb. The chain carries TRBV11-3 and TRBJ2-5; TRBD1, as called in the table, went unchecked against the DNA. The CDR3 is 18 residues long, counting both termini. Germline V lookup: CDR1 SGHNT, CDR2 YENEEA. CDR3 amino acids: CASSPRQGQGYNEQFFGA.

This clonotype appeared a few times. V usage is TRBV5-1 and J usage is TRBJ1-1; D remains ambiguous. V lost 1 base, J lost 7 bases, and 8 bases lay in between. This CDR3 is built from 12 residues. CDR1 SGHRS and CDR2 YFSETQ come from the germline V gene. The CDR3 DNA follows: TGCGCCAGCAGCTTGACCTTCAATGAAGCTTTCTTT. It codes for CASSLTFNEAFF.

The chain uses TRBV6-6 and TRBJ2-5, with TRBD2 matching over 9 bases. CDR1 is MNHNY, CDR2 SVGAGI, per germline (reference sequence). This CDR3 has 15 residues. V dropped 3 bases and J dropped 5; count of bases not matched to a gene: 7. For the CDR3, the DNA is TGTGCCAGCAGTTATGGGACTAGCCGGAAGGAGACCCAGTACTTC. Translating it yields CASSYGTSRKETQYF.

By share of the sample, this clonotype is large. The rearrangement joins TRBV7-2 to TRBJ1-6, with D unresolved. Germline-derived CDR1 and CDR2 are SGHTA and FQGNSA. There are 15 residues in the CDR3. V dropped 5 bases and J dropped 9 bases, with 17 bases sitting between them. The CDR3, as DNA: TGTGCCAGCAGCGACGGAACTCTTCCTTTTTCACCCCTCCACTTT. Translated: CASSDGTLPFSPLHF.

There are many counts of this clonotype. The J gene is TRBJ2-7, the V gene TRBV6-1, with TRBD1 identical over 8 bases. The V segment lost 6 bases and the J segment 2 bases; nucleotides outside the gene matches: 6. CDR1 is MNHNS, CDR2 SASEGT, per germline. This CDR3 has 14 amino acids. The CDR3 DNA reads as TGTGCCAGCAGGGGGACAGGTCTTACCTACGAGCAGTACTTC. Its translation: CASRGTGLTYEQYF.

This clonotype was picked up many times. The chain links TRBV24-1 to TRBJ2-7; D not resolved. Trimming left V 1 base short and J 4 bases short, with 1 base between. Germline CDR1 and CDR2: KGHDR and SFDVKD. The CDR3 spans 11 residues. The CDR3 reads CATSDLYEQYF. The CDR3, as DNA: TGTGCCACCAGTGATTTATACGAGCAGTACTTC.

The V and J genes are TRBV9 and TRBJ2-1; D uncertain. The better agreement between TRBJ2-7 and the DNA end casts doubt on the J call. CDR3 length: 14 residues. CDR1 is SGDLS, CDR2 YYNGEE, per germline. CDR3 sequence reads: CASSYESGDYEQYF. CDR3 coding DNA: TGTGCCAGCAGCTATGAATCTGGGGACTACGAGCAGTACTTC.

Concerning this clonotype: Without the conserved terminal phenylalanine or tryptophan, this CDR3 likely stems from a read error. No DNA is shown, since the ends of the CDR3 on it are uncertain; the CDR3 is the one TCRdb lists. J is TRBJ2-6 and V is TRBV5-1; no check of the table's D call, TRBD2, against the DNA was made. Germline-derived CDR1 and CDR2 are SGHRS and YFSETQ. The CDR3 has 8 amino acids, counting both end residues. Here the CDR3 reads CASSFTSG.

By frequency in the sample, this clonotype is medium-sized. J is TRBJ2-5 and V is TRBV7-2; D could derive from TRBD1 or TRBD2 (5 bases each). The V and J ends lost 5 bases and 0 bases respectively, with 13 bases between them. The CDR3 runs 15 residues. Germline V CDR1 and CDR2: SGHTA, FQGNSA. The CDR3 reads CASSPDPGHQETQYF. CDR3 nucleotides: TGTGCCAGCAGCCCCGATCCGGGACACCAAGAGACCCAGTACTTC.

The chain recombines TRBV7-2 with TRBJ1-1, with TRBD1 as a possible D gene (5 bases). The end of the DNA fits TRBJ1-6 better, so the J call may be wrong. This CDR3 region has 15 residues. Per the germline V gene, CDR1 is SGHTA and CDR2 is FQGNSA. DNA of the CDR3: TGTGCCAGCAGCCCCCAGGGTACCAATAATTCACCCCTCCACTTT. This codes for CASSPQGTNNSPLHF.

The chain links TRBV30 to TRBJ1-4; D remains unclear. The V gene lost 6 bases and the J gene lost 10 bases, with 9 bases spanning the gap. Germline V lookup: CDR1 GTSNPN, CDR2 SVGIG (reference sequence). CDR3 size: 10 residues. The DNA for the CDR3 is TGTGCCTGCAGAGTGGGAAAACTGTTTTTT. This codes for CACRVGKLFF.

The chain is built from TRBV3-1 and TRBJ1-3; TRBD1 might be the D (6 bases). CDR1 is LGHDT, CDR2 YNNKEL, per germline (reference sequence). V was trimmed by 1 base and J by 4 bases, leaving 8 bases between them. The CDR3 consists of 14 residues. Written as DNA, the CDR3 is TGTGCCAGCAGCCAAGTGGGGGCCGGAAACACCATATATTTT. It translates to CASSQVGAGNTIYF. The complete variable domain, with remaining parts taken from reference TRBV3-1 and TRBJ1-3, reads DTAVSQTPKYLVTQMGNDKSIKCEQNLGHDTMYWYKQDSKKFLKIMFSYNNKELIINETVPNRFSPKSPDKAHLNLHINSLELGDSAVYFCASSQVGAGNTIYFGEGSWLTVV.

The chain uses TRBV12-3 or TRBV12-4 and TRBJ1-1, with a possible D match to TRBD1 (6 bases). Trimming removed 6 bases from V and 4 bases from J, with 12 bases in between. This CDR3 has 13 amino acids. CDR3 sequence (DNA): TGTGCCAGCAGCCTTACAGGGCCCACTGAAGCTTTCTTT. Its translation is CASSLTGPTEAFF.

The V gene is TRBV12-3 or TRBV12-4, the J gene TRBJ2-5; D is tentatively TRBD1 or TRBD2 (7 bases each). V lost 7 bases to trimming and J lost 8 bases, with 14 bases between them. This CDR3 has 12 residues. This chain's CDR3 is CASNWEGATQYF. The CDR3 DNA follows: TGTGCCAGCAACTGGGAGGGGGCAACCCAGTACTTC.

The chain uses TRBV7-9 and TRBJ2-5; possible D gene TRBD1, 6 bases. The J call is uncertain, as TRBJ2-6 better fits the DNA end. The CDR3 is 17 amino acids. CDR1 is SEHNR, CDR2 FQNEAQ, per germline (reference sequence). The CDR3 DNA sequence: TGTGCCAGCAGCTCCCCAACAGGGCTCTCTGGGGCCAACGTCCTGACTTTC. This encodes CASSSPTGLSGANVLTF.

This clonotype was seen a few times. This is likely a read error, given that the CDR3 carries no conserved phenylalanine or tryptophan at its end. The DNA is omitted, as the CDR3 cannot be located on it reliably, and the CDR3 follows TCRdb's listing. This rearrangement joins TRBV27 to TRBJ2-1; the DNA was not compared with TRBD1, the D call given in the table. Germline loops: CDR1 MNHEY, CDR2 SMNVEV (reference sequence). Ends included, the CDR3 has 15 residues. CDR3 sequence: CARGTGSRYGYTFGS.

V is TRBV7-2 and J is TRBJ2-1; 8 bases are shared with TRBD2. Germline V CDR1 and CDR2: SGHTA, FQGNSA. The CDR3 contains 16 residues. Trimming took 1 base from V and 9 from J; bases not matched to a gene: 11. CDR3 loop: CASSLDGTRRAVEQFF. The CDR3 DNA reads as TGTGCCAGCAGCTTAGACGGGACTAGGAGGGCTGTTGAGCAGTTCTTC. Based on the CDR3 plus reference TRBV7-2 and TRBJ2-1, the full variable domain is GAGVSQSPSNKVTEKGKDVELRCDPISGHTALYWYRQSLGQGLEFLIYFQGNSAPDKSGLPSDRFSAERTGGSVSTLTIQRTQQEDSAVYLCASSLDGTRRAVEQFFGPGTRLTVL.

This clonotype was seen repeatedly, ten times or more. The rearrangement links TRBV27 to TRBJ2-5; 11 bases fit TRBD1. With V trimmed by 7 bases and J by 11 bases, 12 bases remained unmatched. CDR3 length equals 14 residues. In germline, CDR1 is MNHEY, CDR2 SMNVEV (reference sequence). The CDR3 loop reads CASTPGQGAGEQYF. The CDR3 DNA sequence: TGTGCCAGCACCCCTGGACAGGGGGCGGGAGAGCAGTACTTC.

This clonotype was seen just once. The J gene is TRBJ2-4, the V gene TRBV7-1, with 9 bases matching TRBD1. Judging by the DNA end, TRBJ1-2 fits better; the J call may be wrong. TRBV7-1 qualifies as an ORF whose function is uncertain. CDR3 length equals 15 residues. In DNA form, the CDR3 reads TGTGCCAGCAGCCGGGGAACAGGGGGCTACTATGGCTACACCTTC. As protein: CASSRGTGGYYGYTF.

This clonotype was seen many times. V and J are TRBV27 and TRBJ2-1; TRBD2 matches 10 bases. The CDR3 has 16 amino acids. Per the germline V gene, CDR1 is MNHEY and CDR2 is SMNVEV (reference sequence). J gave up 9 bases and V 0 bases, and 8 bases lay outside the gene matches. In DNA, the CDR3 is TGTGCCAGCAGTTTATCGTTAAGCGGGAGGGCCGGTGAGCAGTTCTTC. Translated, it gives CASSLSLSGRAGEQFF.

The chain combines TRBV11-2 with TRBJ2-6; weak D call: TRBD1 (5 bases). The V gene's germline CDR1 is SGHAT and CDR2 FQNNGV. The germline V and J ends were trimmed by 3 bases and 0 bases, with 9 bases remaining between them. CDR3 length: 16 residues. CDR3 nucleotide sequence: TGTGCCAGCAGCTTCAGGGTACCCTCTGGGGCCAACGTCCTGACTTTC. As protein: CASSFRVPSGANVLTF.

This clonotype was picked up one time. The V gene is TRBV6-1, the J gene TRBJ2-3, with unresolved D. Gene TRBJ1-5 matches the end of the DNA better, so the J call may be wrong. The germline CDR1 and CDR2 sequences are MNHNS and SASEGT. This CDR3 comprises 16 residues. CDR3 nucleotides: TGTGCCAGCAGTGAAGCGCGACGGACTGGCAATCAGCCCCAGCATTTT. Protein sequence: CASSEARRTGNQPQHF.